This T cell receptor beta chain comes out of a study of cytomegalovirus exposure and HLA in healthy donors. Donors in the study were healthy people who gave bone marrow. Donors were ostensibly healthy at sampling, although undocumented immune exposures were probable. General study points: What a later analysis showed was that several of the most significant clusters appeared linked to common viral pathogens.

On this clone itself: Its specificity is unknown.

The J segment lost 1 base and the V segment lost 4 bases, leaving 7 bases of the junction unmatched. There are 16 residues in the CDR3. Per the germline V gene, CDR1 is MNHNY and CDR2 is SVGAGI (reference sequence). Vbeta (60) and Jbeta (13) primers were used in the PCR. Sequencing used immunoSEQ multiplex PCR; TCRdb keeps in-frame clones, though not all of them. The sample holds over 70,000 clones, more than 70% seen once. This TCR was recovered from a man between 25 and 39 years old in good health and CMV-seronegative. V gene TRBV6-6 combines with J gene TRBJ2-7; 10 bases fit TRBD1. Sequenced material: PBMCs. The CDR3 region is CASSLTDRGRSYEQYF. The CDR3 nucleotides are TGTGCCAGCAGTTTAACTGACAGGGGGCGATCCTACGAGCAGTACTTC.